A single sample is the source of the 23 T cell receptor beta chains below, sequenced in a study of response to subunit inactivated influenza vaccine (dated by TCRdb to the late 2010s). The library was obtained by RT-PCR. The sequencer was an Illumina HiSeq 2500. The public reads were run again by TCRdb, first through fastp at Q25 and then through MiXCR, and only productive beta chains were kept. Rows with one shared CDR3 protein collapse into an entry with the most common genes and DNA. Here the sample has 650,000 or so distinct CDR3 sequences; 14% occur a single time. The ten top clones hold less than 8.5% of the sample. The specimen was PBMCs from blood, collected approximately 15 days before vaccination. These receptors all come from a man aged 45-65 years who received an inactivated influenza vaccine. Donor details come from another sample of the same person, matched by shared clones.

This clonotype was observed a handful of times. This chain joins TRBV6-2 or TRBV6-3 and TRBJ1-2; D is uncertain. Trimming took 7 bases from V and 2 from J, leaving 11 bases between them. This CDR3 contains 13 residues. Looked up from germline, CDR1 is MNHEY and CDR2 is SVGEGT. CDR3 region: CASTFYSNYGYTF. Here the CDR3 DNA reads TGTGCCAGCACCTTTTACAGCAACTATGGCTACACCTTC.

This sequence joins TRBV3-1 and TRBJ2-3; perhaps TRBD1 as D (5 bases). The CDR3 totals 17 residues. Germline CDR1 and CDR2: LGHDT and YNNKEL (reference sequence). Between the trimmed V and J ends, which lost 1 base and 0 bases, there was a span of 14 bases. CDR3 residues: CASSQGWGGTSTDTQYF. The CDR3 nucleotides read TGTGCCAGCAGCCAAGGATGGGGCGGTACGAGCACAGATACGCAGTATTTT.

This clonotype came up many times. The chain has TRBV20-1 and TRBJ2-1; 8 bases match TRBD2. The CDR3 extends over 16 amino acids. The V and J ends lost 0 bases and 9 bases, in that order; junction bases with no gene match: 13. Germline CDR1 and CDR2: DFQATT and SNEGSKA (reference sequence). The DNA of the CDR3 is TGCAGTGCTAGAGATGCGCTAGCGGGTGCACGAGGTGAGCAGTTCTTC. This translates into CSARDALAGARGEQFF.

V and J are TRBV20-1 and TRBJ1-1; no clear D gene. The CDR3 runs 11 residues. The ends were cut back, 4 bases at V and 10 bases at J, with 13 bases in the middle. The germline V gene encodes CDR1 DFQATT and CDR2 SNEGSKA (reference sequence). The CDR3: CSAKGPLGAFF. CDR3 nucleotides: TGCAGTGCTAAGGGCCCGTTGGGAGCTTTCTTT.

J is TRBJ1-2 and V is TRBV5-1; no definite D call. The CDR3 extends over 13 amino acids. Between the trimmed V and J ends, which lost 4 bases and 2 bases, there was a span of 9 bases. The germline CDR1 and CDR2 sequences are SGHRS and YFSETQ. The CDR3 loop reads CASSAAENYGYTF. For the CDR3, the DNA is TGCGCCAGCAGCGCGGCGGAAAACTATGGCTACACCTTC.

The chain joins TRBV5-1 to TRBJ2-5; D assignment may be TRBD1 or TRBD2 (7 bases each). The CDR3 length is 15 residues. Between the trimmed V and J ends, which lost 2 bases and 2 bases, there was a span of 13 bases. CDR1 SGHRS and CDR2 YFSETQ come from the germline V gene. CDR3 sequence: CASSFGGTVQETQYF. The CDR3 DNA reads as TGCGCCAGCAGCTTCGGGGGGACAGTACAAGAGACCCAGTACTTC.

This clonotype has at least ten counts. This chain connects TRBV7-9 to TRBJ2-7, with TRBD2 identical over 7 bases. Germline loops: CDR1 SEHNR, CDR2 FQNEAQ (reference sequence). The CDR3 has 17 residues. Trimming removed 2 bases from V and 7 bases from J; junction bases left unmatched: 17. The CDR3 DNA sequence: TGTGCCAGCAGCTTAACCCGGGGAGGGACCTTGGAGAAAGAGCAGTACTTC. This codes for CASSLTRGGTLEKEQYF.

This clonotype was counted only a few times. This rearrangement joins TRBV2 to TRBJ2-3; 14 nucleotides match TRBD2. CDR3 size: 17 residues. The V gene's germline CDR1 is SNHLY and CDR2 FYNNEI. J lost 2 bases, V lost 5 bases, and 6 bases had no gene match. CDR3 DNA sequence: TGTGCCAGCAGTTCTCCGGGACTAGCGGGGGTCACAGATACGCAGTATTTT. Its protein product is CASSSPGLAGVTDTQYF.

This clonotype was detected only a few times. The V call is TRBV7-9, the J call TRBJ2-1; TRBD2 matches at 9 bases. CDR1 SEHNR and CDR2 FQNEAQ come from the germline V gene (reference sequence). The CDR3 has 16 amino acids. After removal of 5 bases from V and 2 bases from J, the junction contained 7 bases not matched to a gene. The CDR3, as DNA: TGTGCCAGCAGCCCCAGACTAGCGGTAACCTACAATGAGCAGTTCTTC. Its protein is CASSPRLAVTYNEQFF.

This clonotype has just a few counts. This chain connects TRBV28 to TRBJ2-7; TRBD2 matches at 8 bases. The CDR3 has 16 amino acids. V shed 3 bases, J shed 3 bases, and the junction held 10 bases outside the gene matches. The germline CDR1 and CDR2 sequences are MDHEN and SYDVKM. CDR3 in amino acids: CASSFLFSAGGYEQYF. The CDR3 DNA sequence: TGTGCCAGCAGTTTTCTATTTTCCGCGGGGGGCTACGAGCAGTACTTC.

There are many counts of this clonotype. The gene calls are TRBV5-1 and TRBJ2-1; TRBD2 matches 8 bases. Losses at the gene ends were 0 bases for V and 7 bases for J; bases not matched to a gene: 9. Germline values: CDR1 SGHRS, CDR2 YFSETQ. The CDR3 consists of 16 residues. CDR3 sequence reads: CASSLGTSSVWNEQFF. CDR3 DNA sequence: TGCGCCAGCAGCTTGGGGACTAGCAGCGTCTGGAATGAGCAGTTCTTC.

This clonotype was observed a single time. This CDR3 reads CASSPLGGVSDTQYF. The CDR3 DNA sequence: TGTGCCAGCAGTCCCCTAGGAGGAGTCTCAGATACGCAGTATTTT. The chain couples TRBV27 to TRBJ2-3, with D perhaps matching TRBD2 (5 bases). The germline V gene has CDR1 MNHEY and CDR2 SMNVEV (reference sequence). Trimming removed 5 bases from V and 4 bases from J, with 16 bases in between. This CDR3 has 15 amino acids.

The chain uses TRBV29-1 and TRBJ2-1, with 12 bases fitting TRBD2. With V trimmed by 6 bases and J by 6 bases, 6 bases remained unmatched. Germline CDR1 SQVTM, CDR2 ANQGSEA. This CDR3 comprises 14 residues. The CDR3 is CSVETSGRGNEQFF. The CDR3 DNA reads as TGCAGCGTGGAGACTAGCGGGAGAGGCAATGAGCAGTTCTTC.

The V and J genes are TRBV20-1 and TRBJ2-1; D may be TRBD2 (5 bases). V was clipped by 3 bases and J by 3 bases, with 15 bases between them. The CDR3 is made up of 15 amino acids. Looked up from germline, CDR1 is DFQATT and CDR2 is SNEGSKA (reference sequence). CDR3 in amino acids: CSASAIAHHYNEQFF. The CDR3 nucleotides read TGCAGTGCTAGCGCTATAGCGCACCACTACAATGAGCAGTTCTTC.

The chain couples TRBV27 to TRBJ2-2; unclear D gene. The CDR3 is 13 residues long. Trimming left V 2 bases short and J 6 bases short, with 7 bases between. Looked up from germline, CDR1 is MNHEY and CDR2 is SMNVEV (reference sequence). CDR3 sequence reads: CASSLIGSGELFF. The DNA for the CDR3 is TGTGCCAGCAGTTTAATCGGATCCGGGGAGCTGTTTTTT.

This clonotype was seen a few times. The chain has TRBV6-1 and TRBJ1-4; tentatively, D is TRBD1 (6 bases). The CDR3 length is 18 residues. The germline V and J ends were trimmed by 6 bases and 7 bases, with 27 bases remaining between them. CDR1 is MNHNS and CDR2 is SASEGT in the germline V gene. The CDR3 bases are TGTGCCAGCAGCCCACGGGAGAGCTGGGGGCGCGAAGGTGAAAAACTGTTTTTT. Amino acid sequence: CASSPRESWGREGEKLFF.

This clonotype showed up many times. The chain carries TRBV6-1 and TRBJ1-5, with unresolved D. V was pared by 6 bases and J by 5 bases, with 14 bases between. The germline V gene encodes CDR1 MNHNS and CDR2 SASEGT. The length of the CDR3 is 14 residues. This CDR3 reads CASSPMPGDQPQHF. The CDR3 DNA is TGTGCCAGCAGCCCGATGCCGGGCGATCAGCCCCAGCATTTT.

The sample holds a few counts of this clonotype. An end of the junction differs from the germline gene, which may be a read error. V gene TRBV7-2 combines with J gene TRBJ2-5; 9 nucleotides agree with TRBD1. There are 12 residues in the CDR3. Germline-derived CDR1 and CDR2 are SGHTA and FQGNSA. The CDR3 region is CASSPLGQGGHF. The DNA for the CDR3 is TGTGCCAGCAGCCCCCTGGGACAGGGAGGACACTTC.

Only a few counts were recorded for this clonotype. The chain is built from TRBV20-1 and TRBJ1-5; no firm D call. CDR1 and CDR2 from the germline V gene are DFQATT and SNEGSKA (reference sequence). The V end lost 0 bases, the J end lost 7 bases, and 10 bases lay between the germline ends. The length of the CDR3 is 13 residues. The CDR3 DNA follows: TGCAGTGCTAGAGAAACAAGCAGACAGCCCCAGCATTTT. Encoded protein: CSARETSRQPQHF.

This rearrangement joins TRBV20-1 to TRBJ2-7, with 9 bases aligning to TRBD2. Germline CDR1 is DFQATT and CDR2 is SNEGSKA (reference sequence). The CDR3 runs to 15 residues. V lost 3 bases and J lost 2; bases outside the gene matches: 8. The CDR3 DNA follows: TGCAGTGCTAGGCGCCGGCGGGAGGGCCCCTACGAGCAGTACTTC. This encodes CSARRRREGPYEQYF.

The table lists this clonotype with a few counts. The chain uses TRBV11-2 and TRBJ2-6, with D possibly being TRBD1 (5 bases). V lost 7 bases and J lost 6, with 28 bases in between. The CDR3 sequence is 19 residues long. The germline CDR1 and CDR2 sequences are SGHAT and FQNNGV. CDR3 DNA sequence: TGTGCCAGCACCCCAGGGATAGGCCTACTCTGGGTTGAGGCCAACGTCCTGACTTTC. Its protein product is CASTPGIGLLWVEANVLTF. The full variable domain, rest sourced from reference TRBV11-2 and TRBJ2-6, is EAGVAQSPRYKIIEKRQSVAFWCNPISGHATLYWYQQILGQGPKLLIQFQNNGVVDDSQLPKDRFSAERLKGVDSTLKIQPAKLEDSAVYLCASTPGIGLLWVEANVLTFGAGSRLTVL.

The chain recombines TRBV7-9 with TRBJ2-3; TRBD2 matches at 10 bases. CDR1 and CDR2 (germline): SEHNR, FQNEAQ (reference sequence). Germline trimming cut 3 bases from V and 5 bases from J; bases unmatched to any gene: 5. The CDR3 covers 15 residues. This chain's CDR3 is CASSLTSGRGDTQYF. The CDR3 DNA sequence: TGTGCCAGCAGCTTGACTAGCGGGCGTGGAGATACGCAGTATTTT.

This clonotype was seen repeatedly, ten times or more. V gene TRBV6-6 combines with J gene TRBJ2-1; the D is unclear. CDR3 length: 12 amino acids. Germline CDR1 is MNHNY and CDR2 is SVGAGI (reference sequence). The V end was cut by 2 bases, the J end by 5 bases, with 4 bases between. The chain's CDR3 is CASSYTDNEQFF. CDR3 DNA: TGTGCCAGCAGTTACACCGACAATGAGCAGTTCTTC.